Listed below are T cell receptor beta chains from one sample, sequenced in a study of T cells in Graves' hyperthyroidism and ophthalmopathy. TCRdb recomputed calls from the multiplex PCR reads with MiXCR, one row per CDR3 protein. The sample shows more than 500,000 distinct CDR3 sequences, around 45% of them seen only once. Sequencing input: peripheral blood or thyroid tissue (not recorded which). These receptors were obtained from an adult woman with Graves' disease, either hyperthyroidism or ophthalmopathy (not recorded which). The CDR3 runs from the conserved cysteine through the conserved F or W. A clone size is listed for some rows: how often the clone was seen (once, few, many), or a class if it is expanded.

abundance	j_gene	v_gene	CDR3aa
-	TRBJ2-7	TRBV7-9	CASSVEVNRGQGEQYF
-	TRBJ1-5	TRBV13	CASKDRANQPQHF
-	TRBJ2-7	TRBV7-2	CASTSGAAPNEQYF
-	TRBJ1-1	TRBV29-1	CSVEQGLGTEAFF
many	TRBJ1-3	TRBV7-9	CASHPRGSGNTIYF
-	TRBJ2-2	TRBV29-1	CSVGGTTGELFF
-	TRBJ1-1	TRBV9	CASSVVSGTGSDTEAFF
-	TRBJ2-7	TRBV7-9	CASSWGQGDFYEQYF
-	TRBJ1-1	TRBV20-1	CSARKARSATEAFF
-	TRBJ2-7	TRBV7-9	CASSPHSSRGFGEQYF
many	TRBJ1-1	TRBV5-1	CASSSGQGAGNTEAFF
-	TRBJ1-4	TRBV7-9	CASSFPGTRGQRRQEKLFF
once	TRBJ2-3	TRBV9	CASSEGLAGGDTQYF
few	TRBJ2-1	TRBV7-7	CASSPAPQAYNEQFF
-	TRBJ2-5	TRBV15	CATSPRGRTSVDGGIKTQYF
many	TRBJ1-4	TRBV20-1	CSAKQDNEKLFF
many	TRBJ2-5	TRBV5-1	CASSLFLQGEETQYF
-	TRBJ2-1	TRBV7-7	CASSSGTSGYNEQFF
many	TRBJ2-7	TRBV7-2	CASSLAGTTSYEQYF
-	TRBJ1-3	TRBV15	CATSSGGGNTIYF
few	TRBJ2-3	TRBV15	CATSKEGRPDTQYF
-	TRBJ1-2	TRBV7-9	CASSLQLGGGYGYTF
many	TRBJ1-5	TRBV5-5	CASTLFPGQGGQPQHF
-	TRBJ2-7	TRBV10-3	CAISEAGGDEQYF
-	TRBJ1-1	TRBV29-1	CSGFSRGQGTEAFF
-	TRBJ1-6	TRBV6-5	CASSSTAGFSPLHF
-	TRBJ1-1	TRBV2	CASSERTENTEAFF
many	TRBJ2-2	TRBV10-3	CAVLDRANTGELFF
-	TRBJ2-7	TRBV7-9	CASSPPSGRMGGEQYF
-	TRBJ2-7	TRBV18	CASSPGSAAYEQYF
-	TRBJ2-5	TRBV12-3/TRBV12-4	CASSLNGKETQYF
many	TRBJ2-5	TRBV20-1	CSGEFQETQYF
few	TRBJ1-4	TRBV27	CAGSTTRTGDEKLFF
many	TRBJ2-5	TRBV5-1	CASRKRTSGRQETQYF
-	TRBJ1-6	TRBV7-3	CASSLDPKGSPLHF
many	TRBJ2-5	TRBV12-3/TRBV12-4	CASSTPTGTGIETQYF
-	TRBJ2-2	TRBV20-1	CSAPGLAFSGELFF
many	TRBJ1-1	TRBV2	CASRYTGYTEAFF
many	TRBJ1-5	TRBV27	CASSPGPLTHQPQHF
many	TRBJ2-1	TRBV19	CASSIAGGVWNEQFF
many	TRBJ1-5	TRBV5-5	CASSRDRPNQPQHF
-	TRBJ1-5	TRBV7-6	CASSLEVRQPQHF
-	TRBJ2-2	TRBV27	CASSHRPLGGGELFF
-	TRBJ2-7	TRBV20-1	CSALRREGGYEQYF
-	TRBJ1-3	TRBV20-1	CSAGNHRAGNTIYF